The clone carrying this T cell receptor beta chain was seen repeatedly, ten times or more. Its antigen remains unidentified. V lost 6 bases and J 1 base, leaving 15 bases between the germline ends. The CDR3 has 16 amino acids. Germline values: CDR1 MNHEY, CDR2 SVGEGT. Researchers prepared the TCRbeta library using unique molecular identifiers, the study reports. TCRdb reanalysed the PCR reads using MiXCR and keeps one entry per CDR3 protein. This table has around 450,000 distinct CDR3 sequences, 15% to 20% appearing once. The sample belongs to a study of T-cell reconstitution after alpha-beta-depleted transplantation in children. Study-wide results and caveats: At the one-year point after transplant, T-cell counts and TCRbeta diversity were found to come mostly from T cells that had been newly produced.

The origin of this receptor is a boy under three years old who had a stem cell transplant for Wiskott-Aldrich syndrome, so the T cells may come from the graft donor. This chain links TRBV6-2 or TRBV6-3 with TRBJ2-2; D unresolved. Sequencing used PBMCs, mostly from graft donor cells, obtained 360 days after TCRalphabeta/CD19-depleted stem cell transplant. As DNA, the CDR3 is TGTGCCAGCAGCCACCGGCGGATCTTGAACACCGGGGAGCTGTTTTTT. It translates to CASSHRRILNTGELFF.